A single T cell receptor (beta chain) is shown here with its context. The sample originates from a study of cytotoxic CD8 clonotypes in ibrutinib-treated CLL. The protocol was immunoSEQ multiplex PCR, while the TCRdb copy is restricted to in-frame clones and leaves out a portion. Altogether about 22,000 clones are present, 65% to 80% being singletons, with the ten largest covering approximately 46%. The ends were cut back, 11 bases at V and 4 bases at J, with 9 bases in the middle. CDR3 length: 11 residues. Germline CDR1 and CDR2: WNHNN and SYGVQD (reference sequence). This clonotype originated in a human donor with chronic lymphocytic leukemia. The chain joins TRBV10-1 to TRBJ1-5, with D uncertain. The sequenced sample was PBMCs, obtained after 12 months of ibrutinib treatment. The CDR3, as DNA: TGCGCCGGTCAAAGGAATCAGCCCCAGCATTTT. Translating gives CAGQRNQPQHF.